The subject of this entry is one T cell receptor beta chain. Its matching antigen is unknown. This sample was taken from a study of CD8+CD57+ T cells in acquired aplastic anemia. The wider study: Each DNA sample taken from sorted CD4+ and CD8+ cells came to approximately 3 ug on average. Overall study findings and caveats: Levels of CD8+ Simpson's diversity were not significantly distinct in patients versus controls. A set of roughly 27 CD8+ CDR3 sequences was shared between patients and controls, and these sequences appeared highly expressed in patients.

Germline V CDR1 and CDR2: SGHKS, YYEKEE (reference sequence). The V and J ends lost 0 bases and 0 bases respectively, with 9 bases between them. The CDR3 is 15 amino acids. Profiling that covered TCR beta VDJ and CDR3 relied on genomic DNA as its template. TCRdb re-called the reads through MiXCR, storing one row per CDR3 protein. The sample lists about 110,000 distinct CDR3 sequences; 51% were seen once. The clonotype originates from a human donor in good health, serving as a control. The sample consisted of sorted CD4+, CD8+, or CD8+CD57+ T cells (not recorded which) from PBMCs. This chain uses TRBV5-5 with TRBJ1-1; no firm D call. The CDR3 DNA reads TGTGCCAGCAGCTTGGACAGTTTAATGAACACTGAAGCTTTCTTT. Amino acids: CASSLDSLMNTEAFF.